This TCR beta chain is drawn from a study of blood T cell repertoires in COVID-19 (dated by TCRdb to the early 2020s). Regarding the research as a whole: Samples from collaborators originated in the United States, Italy and Spain and spanned both the acute and convalescent phases of COVID-19. Sample metadata almost always included a de-identified subject ID, COVID-19 status, age in years and sex. The repertoires were released in a freely available public database meant as a resource for research on the immune response to SARS-CoV-2. Subjects who had been exposed to COVID-19, were actively infected with it, or had recovered from it provided the deeply sampled blood TCRbeta repertoires that made up the dataset. The samples were drawn from the first 160 participants of the ongoing ImmuneRACE study and from some 1,300 subjects provided by 6 global collaborators. HLA class I and class II types, where available, came from metadata supplied by the sample provider rather than from assay-based typing. The material from the prospective study consisted of cDNA or gDNA derived from T cells, B-cell-depleted T cells, or PBMCs. Results and caveats for the whole study, not just this receptor: The quantity of clinical and demographic metadata differed by source and by participant and was supplied without curation.

One collaborating source in Seattle enrolled patients during active infection and followed them longitudinally through the course of disease. Each collaborating institution followed its own protocols to collect whole blood in K2EDTA tubes. For TCRbeta analysis, collaborators shipped samples as frozen whole blood, isolated PBMCs, or DNA extracted from either of those sample types. For this clone: Its recognized antigen is unknown. There are no base qualities to consult, and no much larger clone falls within one base.

The germline V gene (reference sequence) specifies MNHEY as CDR1 and SMNVEV as CDR2. V loses 3 bases of germline sequence and J loses 5 bases, and the interval between the two ends is 7 bases. Counted from cysteine to phenylalanine, this CDR3 has 13 amino acids. Solely the CDR3 DNA is kept, with 39 bases framed from the first base. TCRbeta CDR3 regions were amplified from genomic DNA using the immunoSEQ Assay, a bias-controlled multiplex PCR. The paper's processing steps were these. The number of nucleated cells in each sample was estimated from the amplification of reference gene primers within the assay. To quantify the absolute abundance of each unique TCRbeta CDR3 rearrangement, sequence reads were collapsed and filtered. For each sample, productive Simpson clonality was calculated as the square root of Simpson's diversity index over productive rearrangements. Held by TCRdb, this immuneACCESS table contains in-frame sequences only and omits some clones. Under half of the omission traces to an unresolved V gene where checked; the cause of the rest is unknown. Clone size and the V and J calls come from that table; the DNA yielded D and trimming. This sample gives 300,000 to 350,000 clones in total; more than 70% of them show up just once. The top ten clones comprise 3.9% of the sample.

This clonotype was obtained from a woman in her fifties or sixties with COVID-19, enrolled during active disease. This receptor chain uses TRBV27 and TRBJ1-4, with the D gene not clear enough to name. Sequenced material: peripheral blood. The bases read TGTGCCAGCAGTTTTCGGCGGAATGAAAAACTGTTTTTT. This codes for CASSFRRNEKLFF.